This record looks at one T cell receptor (beta chain) sequence and its context. This sample stems from a study of shared clonotypes between healthy human individuals. V lost 4 bases to trimming and J lost 3 bases, with 17 bases between them. This CDR3 is built from 15 residues. Germline values: CDR1 SGDLS, CDR2 YYNGEE. Researchers ran the assay at a deep level. The method was immunoSEQ multiplex PCR; TCRdb's version includes in-frame clones alone and lacks a portion of them. The sample includes about half a million clones, about 85% seen only once; the top ten take 13%. The chain recombines TRBV9 with TRBJ2-7; tentative D call: TRBD2 (6 bases). The sample comprised PBMCs. The clonotype was recovered from a woman in her forties in good health. Some clones in this sample may be carry-over from other donors' samples. Here the CDR3 DNA reads TGTGCCAGCAGCCCTTATCCGACTAGGAACTACGAGCAGTACTTC. Residues: CASSPYPTRNYEQYF. Based on the CDR3 plus reference TRBV9 and TRBJ2-7, the full variable domain is DSGVTQTPKHLITATGQRVTLRCSPRSGDLSVYWYQQSLDQGLQFLIQYYNGEERAKGNILERFSAQQFPDLHSELNLSSLELGDSALYFCASSPYPTRNYEQYFGPGTRLTVT.